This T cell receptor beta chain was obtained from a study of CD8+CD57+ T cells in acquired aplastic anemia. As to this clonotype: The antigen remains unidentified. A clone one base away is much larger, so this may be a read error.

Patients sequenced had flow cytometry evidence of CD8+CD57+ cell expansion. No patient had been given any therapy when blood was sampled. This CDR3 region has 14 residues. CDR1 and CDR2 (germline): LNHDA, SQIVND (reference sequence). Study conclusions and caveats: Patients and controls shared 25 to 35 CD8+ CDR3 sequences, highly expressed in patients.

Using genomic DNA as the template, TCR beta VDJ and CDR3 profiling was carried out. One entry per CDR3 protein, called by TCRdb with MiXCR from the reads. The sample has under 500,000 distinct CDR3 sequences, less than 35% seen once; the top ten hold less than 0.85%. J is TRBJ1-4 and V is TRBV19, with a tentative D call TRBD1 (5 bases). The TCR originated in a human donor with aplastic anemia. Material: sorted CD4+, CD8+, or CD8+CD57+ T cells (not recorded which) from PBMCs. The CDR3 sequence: CASSLGFRGGKLLF. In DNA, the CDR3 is TGTGCCAGTAGTCTCGGGTTCCGGGGCGGAAAACTGCTTTTT.